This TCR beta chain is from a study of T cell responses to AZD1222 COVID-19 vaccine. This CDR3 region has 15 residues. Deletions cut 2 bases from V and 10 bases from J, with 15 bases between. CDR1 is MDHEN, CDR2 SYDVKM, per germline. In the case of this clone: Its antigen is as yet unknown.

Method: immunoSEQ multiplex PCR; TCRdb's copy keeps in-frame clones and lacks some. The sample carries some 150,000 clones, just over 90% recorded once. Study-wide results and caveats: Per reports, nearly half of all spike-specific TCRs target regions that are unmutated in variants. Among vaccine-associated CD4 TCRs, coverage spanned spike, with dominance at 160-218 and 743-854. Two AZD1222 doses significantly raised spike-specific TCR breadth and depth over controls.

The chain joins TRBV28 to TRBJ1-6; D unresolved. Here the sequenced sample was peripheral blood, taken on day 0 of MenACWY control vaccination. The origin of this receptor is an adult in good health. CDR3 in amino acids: CASSLPRLEVSPLHF. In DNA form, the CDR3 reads TGTGCCAGCAGTTTACCCAGGCTTGAGGTCTCACCCCTCCACTTT.